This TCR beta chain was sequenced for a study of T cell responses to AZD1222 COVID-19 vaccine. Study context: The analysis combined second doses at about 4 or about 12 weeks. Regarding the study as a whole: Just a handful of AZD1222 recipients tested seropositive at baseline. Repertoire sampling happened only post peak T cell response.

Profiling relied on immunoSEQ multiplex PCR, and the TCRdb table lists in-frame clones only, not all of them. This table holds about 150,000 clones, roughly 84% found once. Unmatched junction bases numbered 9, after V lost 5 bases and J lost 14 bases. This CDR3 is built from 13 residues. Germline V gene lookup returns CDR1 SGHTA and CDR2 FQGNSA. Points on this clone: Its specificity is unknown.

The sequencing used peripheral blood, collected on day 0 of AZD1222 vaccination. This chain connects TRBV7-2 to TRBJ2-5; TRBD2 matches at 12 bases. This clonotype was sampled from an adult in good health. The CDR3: CASSESLAGGFYF. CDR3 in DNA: TGTGCCAGCAGCGAATCACTAGCGGGGGGCTTTTACTTC.